Presented here are 12 T cell receptor beta chains from one specimen sequenced in a study of cytomegalovirus exposure and HLA in healthy donors (dated by TCRdb to about 2017). The library was obtained by the immunoSEQ multiplex PCR assay. Drawn from immuneACCESS, this table holds only the in-frame rearrangements with V and J called that TCRdb kept. Clones are partly lost; checked studies trace under half to an unresolved V gene and leave the rest unexplained. The sample profile shows about 160,000 clones; around 88% of them were found once. 2% to 2.5% of the sample is in the top ten clones. The sample comprised PBMCs. The receptors shown here come from a young woman in good health and CMV-seronegative.

This chain connects TRBV5-6 to TRBJ2-5; no clear D gene. From germline, CDR1 is SGHDT and CDR2 YYEEEE. With 3 bases removed from V and 3 bases from J, the gap between germline ends came to 9 bases. The CDR3 length is 13 residues. In DNA form, the CDR3 reads TGTGCCAGCAGCTATTCGCAGAAAGAGACCCAGTACTTC. As protein: CASSYSQKETQYF. The full variable domain, completed using reference TRBV5-6 and TRBJ2-5, is DAGVTQSPTHLIKTRGQQVTLRCSPKSGHDTVSWYQQALGQGPQFIFQYYEEEERQRGNFPDRFSGHQFPNYSSELNVNALLLGDSALYLCASSYSQKETQYFGPGTRLLVL.

The rearrangement uses TRBV5-6 and TRBJ1-1, with D maybe TRBD1 (5 bases). Germline V gives CDR1 SGHDT, CDR2 YYEEEE. The ends were cut back, 0 bases at V and 7 bases at J, with 16 bases in the middle. This CDR3 has 15 amino acids. CDR3 residues: CASSLVRRGDFEAFF. The CDR3 region has the DNA TGTGCCAGCAGCTTGGTCAGGAGAGGGGACTTTGAAGCTTTCTTT.

This chain connects TRBV10-3 to TRBJ2-7; 9 bases fit TRBD1. The CDR3 loop spans 16 amino acids. Germline V CDR1 and CDR2: ENHRY, SYGVKD. The trim removed 2 bases at V and 2 bases at J, leaving 7 bases unmatched. The CDR3 sequence is CAISETSGTGPYEQYF. In DNA, the CDR3 is TGTGCCATCAGTGAGACCTCAGGGACAGGGCCCTACGAGCAGTACTTC.

V and J are TRBV7-9 and TRBJ1-2; tentatively, D is TRBD1 (5 bases). The V end lost 3 bases, the J end lost 6 bases, and 8 bases lay between the germline ends. The length of the CDR3 is 12 residues. Germline loops: CDR1 SEHNR, CDR2 FQNEAQ (reference sequence). CDR3 DNA: TGTGCCAGCAGCTTTGTAGGGGATGGCTACACCTTC. Protein sequence: CASSFVGDGYTF.

The chain is built from TRBV2 and TRBJ1-4; TRBD1 matches 8 bases. The CDR3 length is 15 residues. Trimming at V came to 4 bases and at J to 8 bases, leaving 9 bases not matched to a gene. Germline V gene sequence: CDR1 SNHLY, CDR2 FYNNEI. CDR3 amino acids: CASSVLRQGREKLFF. The CDR3 DNA is TGTGCCAGCAGTGTGTTGAGACAGGGGAGAGAAAAACTGTTTTTT. Filled out from reference TRBV2 and TRBJ1-4, the complete variable domain reads EPEVTQTPSHQVTQMGQEVILRCVPISNHLYFYWYRQILGQKVEFLVSFYNNEISEKSEIFDDQFSVERPDGSNFTLKIRSTKLEDSAMYFCASSVLRQGREKLFFGSGTQLSVL.

The V call is TRBV5-1, the J call TRBJ2-3; the D gene is possibly TRBD1 (6 bases). CDR3 length equals 15 residues. Trimming shortened V by 4 bases and J by 2 bases, and 14 bases separated the two germline ends. CDR1 and CDR2 from the germline V gene are SGHRS and YFSETQ. In DNA, the CDR3 is TGCGCCAGCAGCCCGGAAGGACAGCCCACAGATACGCAGTATTTT. Translated, it gives CASSPEGQPTDTQYF.

The chain employs TRBV6-1 and TRBJ1-2; no clear D gene. Germline CDR1 and CDR2: MNHNS and SASEGT. V lost 3 bases, J lost 8 bases, and 16 bases lay in between. The CDR3 extends over 14 amino acids. The chain's CDR3 is CASSDPAPARGYTF. In DNA form, the CDR3 reads TGTGCCAGCAGTGACCCGGCCCCGGCTAGGGGCTACACCTTC.

This sequence joins TRBV9 and TRBJ2-3; 7 bases are a match to TRBD2. J gave up 0 bases and V 4 bases, and 5 bases lay outside the gene matches. CDR3 length: 15 amino acids. Germline assignment: CDR1 SGDLS and CDR2 YYNGEE. This chain's CDR3 is CASSRGLDSTDTQYF. The CDR3 DNA reads as TGTGCCAGCAGCAGAGGACTAGATAGCACAGATACGCAGTATTTT. Full variable domain (remainder filled in from reference TRBV9 and TRBJ2-3): DSGVTQTPKHLITATGQRVTLRCSPRSGDLSVYWYQQSLDQGLQFLIQYYNGEERAKGNILERFSAQQFPDLHSELNLSSLELGDSALYFCASSRGLDSTDTQYFGPGTRLTVL.

The V call is TRBV6-1, the J call TRBJ2-1, with a weak D call TRBD2 (5 bases). Trimming took 6 bases from V and 9 from J, leaving 12 bases between them. This CDR3 comprises 12 residues. The V gene's germline CDR1 is MNHNS and CDR2 SASEGT. The CDR3 DNA follows: TGTGCCAGCAGCGGTAACCGGGGTGAGCAGTTCTTC. Its protein product is CASSGNRGEQFF.

The chain employs TRBV7-2 and TRBJ1-2; D remains unclear. Trimming stripped 5 bases from V and 4 bases from J, with 14 bases between. Germline V CDR1 and CDR2: SGHTA, FQGNSA. This CDR3 is built from 14 residues. The CDR3 DNA reads TGTGCCAGCAGCGCCGTTGGCACATCCTATGGCTACACCTTC. The encoded protein is CASSAVGTSYGYTF.

V and J are TRBV7-2 and TRBJ1-2; D possibly corresponds to TRBD1 (5 bases). The CDR3 is 15 amino acids. CDR1 is SGHTA, CDR2 FQGNSA, per germline. V was cut by 1 base and J by 3 bases, with 12 bases left in between. CDR3 nucleotides: TGTGCCAGCAGCTTAGTTCAGGGCTATGACTATGGCTACACCTTC. Its protein is CASSLVQGYDYGYTF.

The V call is TRBV7-3, the J call TRBJ2-3; a weak D match, TRBD2 (5 bases). Germline loops: CDR1 SGHTA, CDR2 FQGTGA. CDR3 size: 13 residues. V dropped 4 bases and J dropped 5 bases, with 10 bases sitting between them. CDR3 DNA: TGTGCCAGCAGCTCCGAGGCGGGAGATACGCAGTATTTT. Translating gives CASSSEAGDTQYF. Variable domain in full (rest from reference TRBV7-3 and TRBJ2-3): GAGVSQTPSNKVTEKGKYVELRCDPISGHTALYWYRQSLGQGPEFLIYFQGTGAADDSGLPNDRFFAVRPEGSVSTLKIQRTERGDSAVYLCASSSEAGDTQYFGPGTRLTVL.